The next 19 T cell receptor beta chains were all read from a single sample in a study of cytomegalovirus exposure and HLA in healthy donors (dated by TCRdb to about 2017). Library preparation was by the immunoSEQ multiplex PCR assay. For the multiplex PCR, a mixture combining 60 forward primers for TCR Vbeta segments and 13 reverse primers for TCR Jbeta segments was used. This immuneACCESS table, as held by TCRdb, lists in-frame sequences with V and J called but not all clones. Of the missing ones, under half trace to an unresolved V gene in checked studies; the others have no known cause. This sample gives 150,000 or so clones in total; more than 75% of them show up just once. Of the sample, 2% to 2.5% falls within the top ten clones. The sequenced material came from PBMCs. The receptors here all came from a woman between 18 and 29 years old in good health and CMV-seronegative.

The chain employs TRBV7-2 and TRBJ1-2, with 10 bases aligning to TRBD1. V shed 5 bases and J 9 bases; nucleotides not matched to a gene: 9. The CDR3 extends over 14 amino acids. Germline V gene data show CDR1 as SGHTA and CDR2 as FQGNSA. CDR3 sequence (DNA): TGTGCCAGCAGCCCACAGGGACAGGGGAGTAGCTACACCTTC. The encoded protein is CASSPQGQGSSYTF.

This chain uses TRBV19 with TRBJ1-4, with 9 bases that match TRBD1. Germline CDR1 is LNHDA and CDR2 is SQIVND (reference sequence). The CDR3 has 13 residues. V lost 5 bases and J lost 8; bases outside the gene matches: 3. CDR3 region: CASSPGQGEKLFF. CDR3 nucleotides: TGTGCCAGTAGTCCCGGACAGGGGGAAAAACTGTTTTTT.

V gene TRBV11-2 combines with J gene TRBJ2-5, with 10 nucleotides matching TRBD1. Per the germline V gene, CDR1 is SGHAT and CDR2 is FQNNGV. This CDR3 is 15 amino acids long. The J segment lost 5 bases and the V segment lost 6 bases, leaving 9 bases of the junction unmatched. CDR3 amino acids: CASRHRDRGFETQYF. Here the CDR3 DNA reads TGTGCCAGCAGACACCGGGACAGGGGATTTGAGACCCAGTACTTC.

The chain uses TRBV9 and TRBJ2-5; possibly TRBD2 for D (7 bases). V dropped 0 bases and J dropped 4 bases, with 16 bases sitting between them. The CDR3 totals 16 residues. The germline CDR1 and CDR2 sequences are SGDLS and YYNGEE. The CDR3 spells CASSVGGGKGVETQYF. CDR3 DNA: TGTGCCAGCAGCGTAGGGGGGGGGAAGGGGGTAGAGACCCAGTACTTC.

This rearrangement joins TRBV7-9 to TRBJ2-5; 7 nucleotides agree with TRBD1. This CDR3 is 14 amino acids long. V lost 1 base and J lost 5; bases outside the gene matches: 4. Looked up from germline, CDR1 is SEHNR and CDR2 is FQNEAQ (reference sequence). DNA for the CDR3: TGTGCCAGCAGCTTAGACCTCAGGGGGGAGACCCAGTACTTC. Its protein is CASSLDLRGETQYF.

V is TRBV10-3 and J is TRBJ1-2; TRBD1 agrees at 9 bases. The germline CDR1 and CDR2 sequences are ENHRY and SYGVKD. J lost 7 bases, V lost 0 bases, and 6 bases had no gene match. The CDR3 contains 15 residues. This CDR3 is CAISESGQGYTGYTF. The CDR3 DNA reads TGTGCCATCAGTGAGTCGGGACAGGGTTATACTGGCTACACCTTC.

The J gene is TRBJ2-3, the V gene TRBV4-3, with D perhaps matching TRBD2 (7 bases). The CDR3 loop spans 16 amino acids. The V gene's germline CDR1 is LGHNA and CDR2 YSLEER. Trimming pared 1 base from V and 2 bases from J, leaving 13 bases between. This CDR3 reads CASSQGLRGLTDTQYF. The CDR3 DNA is TGCGCCAGCAGCCAAGGGTTGCGGGGGCTCACAGATACGCAGTATTTT.

The V call is TRBV29-1, the J call TRBJ1-2, with D tentatively TRBD1 (5 bases). Germline V CDR1 and CDR2: SQVTM, ANQGSEA. The CDR3 totals 14 residues. V was cut by 4 bases and J by 3 bases, with 15 bases left in between. The CDR3 DNA reads as TGCAGCGTTGGGGGGGGGAGAGGGGACTATGGCTACACCTTC. Translated, it gives CSVGGGRGDYGYTF.

The gene calls are TRBV6-5 and TRBJ2-7; the match to TRBD1 covers 9 bases. CDR3 length: 15 amino acids. Germline lookup yields CDR1 MNHEY and CDR2 SVGAGI. Trimming at V came to 3 bases and at J to 3 bases, leaving 6 bases not matched to a gene. The CDR3 coding sequence is TGTGCCAGCAGTTATGGGGGACAGGGATTCTACGAGCAGTACTTC. The encoded protein is CASSYGGQGFYEQYF.

On this clone itself: One end of the junction does not line up with germline, which may come from a read error. The chain joins TRBV7-9 to TRBJ2-7; weak D call: TRBD1 (6 bases). The CDR3 length is 13 residues. Germline values: CDR1 SEHNR, CDR2 FQNEAQ (reference sequence). As DNA, the CDR3 is TGTTCCAGCAGCTTAGAGGGGGTCTACGAGCAGTACTTC. It codes for CSSSLEGVYEQYF. The full variable domain, in which reference TRBV7-9 and TRBJ2-7 provide the parts outside the CDR3, is DTGVSQNPRHKITKRGQNVTFRCDPISEHNRLYWYRQTLGQGPEFLTYFQNEAQLEKSRLLSDRFSAERPKGSFSTLEIQRTEQGDSAMYLCSSSLEGVYEQYFGPGTRLTVT.

The chain joins TRBV4-1 to TRBJ2-5, with 11 positions matching TRBD1. The end of the DNA fits TRBJ2-7 better, so the J call may be wrong. CDR1 MGHRA and CDR2 YSYEKL come from the germline V gene. The CDR3 length is 15 residues. CDR3 DNA: TGCGCCAGCAGTAACCCGGGACAGGGGGACTACGAGCAGTACTTC. It translates to CASSNPGQGDYEQYF.

This clone occurred once. The chain carries TRBV5-6 and TRBJ1-2; D ambiguous. Trimming cost V 1 base and J 1 base, with 8 bases left between them. The CDR3 extends over 14 amino acids. Looked up from germline, CDR1 is SGHDT and CDR2 is YYEEEE. CDR3 bases: TGTGCCAGCAGCTTGAACAGTTTTAACTATGGCTACACCTTC. Protein: CASSLNSFNYGYTF.

V gene TRBV19 combines with J gene TRBJ2-7; 10 nucleotides match TRBD1. Germline CDR1 and CDR2: LNHDA and SQIVND (reference sequence). The CDR3 spans 14 residues. V shed 3 bases, J shed 2 bases, and the junction held 1 base outside the gene matches. This chain's CDR3 is CASSIGQGAYEQYF. The CDR3 DNA is TGTGCCAGTAGTATCGGACAGGGGGCCTACGAGCAGTACTTC. The full variable domain, in which reference TRBV19 and TRBJ2-7 provide the parts outside the CDR3, is DGGITQSPKYLFRKEGQNVTLSCEQNLNHDAMYWYRQDPGQGLRLIYYSQIVNDFQKGDIAEGYSVSREKKESFPLTVTSAQKNPTAFYLCASSIGQGAYEQYFGPGTRLTVT.

The V and J genes are TRBV6-6 and TRBJ2-5; TRBD1 matches at 7 bases. This CDR3 contains 14 residues. The junction had 8 bases not matched to a gene; V was cut back by 5 bases and J by 5 bases. The germline V gene has CDR1 MNHNY and CDR2 SVGAGI (reference sequence). The CDR3, as DNA: TGTGCCAGCAGTGTAACAGGGGCGAGGGAGACCCAGTACTTC. This codes for CASSVTGARETQYF.

This clone was observed a handful of times. This chain joins TRBV7-2 and TRBJ2-5; 8 positions match TRBD2. Trimming removed 3 bases from V and 2 bases from J; junction bases left unmatched: 11. The CDR3 totals 17 residues. Germline CDR1 is SGHTA and CDR2 is FQGNSA. Written as DNA, the CDR3 is TGTGCCAGCAGCTTCCCACAGCGGGAGCCCTCTCAAGAGACCCAGTACTTC. This codes for CASSFPQREPSQETQYF.

The rearrangement uses TRBV18 and TRBJ1-4; D gene ambiguous. The V gene's germline CDR1 is KGHSH and CDR2 LQKENI. The CDR3 loop spans 12 amino acids. The V gene lost 0 bases and the J gene lost 10 bases, with 6 bases spanning the gap. This CDR3 is CASSPPGGKLFF. CDR3 nucleotides: TGTGCCAGCTCACCACCGGGAGGAAAACTGTTTTTT.

The chain carries TRBV19 and TRBJ1-2; 8 nucleotides match TRBD1. The V gene's germline CDR1 is LNHDA and CDR2 SQIVND (reference sequence). The CDR3 sequence is 15 residues long. Trimming removed 5 bases from V and 4 bases from J; junction bases left unmatched: 9. The chain's CDR3 is CASSSRTGIAYGYTF. In DNA, the CDR3 is TGTGCCAGTAGTTCCCGGACAGGGATCGCCTATGGCTACACCTTC.

The chain is built from TRBV4-2 and TRBJ2-5; D possibly corresponds to TRBD1 (6 bases). The CDR3 contains 16 residues. Germline values: CDR1 LGHNA, CDR2 YNFKEQ. Trimming cost V 0 bases and J 5 bases, with 16 bases left between them. This CDR3 reads CASSQDLLRGWETQYF. The CDR3 DNA sequence: TGTGCCAGCAGCCAAGATCTCCTCAGGGGATGGGAGACCCAGTACTTC.

This clone has a single count. V gene TRBV6-1 combines with J gene TRBJ2-7; 12 bases fit TRBD1. Germline-derived CDR1 and CDR2 are MNHNS and SASEGT. The junction had 2 bases not matched to a gene; V was cut back by 3 bases and J by 2 bases. The CDR3 contains 15 residues. CDR3 sequence (DNA): TGTGCCAGCAGTGAGGGACAGGGGGCTACCTACGAGCAGTACTTC. It codes for CASSEGQGATYEQYF.